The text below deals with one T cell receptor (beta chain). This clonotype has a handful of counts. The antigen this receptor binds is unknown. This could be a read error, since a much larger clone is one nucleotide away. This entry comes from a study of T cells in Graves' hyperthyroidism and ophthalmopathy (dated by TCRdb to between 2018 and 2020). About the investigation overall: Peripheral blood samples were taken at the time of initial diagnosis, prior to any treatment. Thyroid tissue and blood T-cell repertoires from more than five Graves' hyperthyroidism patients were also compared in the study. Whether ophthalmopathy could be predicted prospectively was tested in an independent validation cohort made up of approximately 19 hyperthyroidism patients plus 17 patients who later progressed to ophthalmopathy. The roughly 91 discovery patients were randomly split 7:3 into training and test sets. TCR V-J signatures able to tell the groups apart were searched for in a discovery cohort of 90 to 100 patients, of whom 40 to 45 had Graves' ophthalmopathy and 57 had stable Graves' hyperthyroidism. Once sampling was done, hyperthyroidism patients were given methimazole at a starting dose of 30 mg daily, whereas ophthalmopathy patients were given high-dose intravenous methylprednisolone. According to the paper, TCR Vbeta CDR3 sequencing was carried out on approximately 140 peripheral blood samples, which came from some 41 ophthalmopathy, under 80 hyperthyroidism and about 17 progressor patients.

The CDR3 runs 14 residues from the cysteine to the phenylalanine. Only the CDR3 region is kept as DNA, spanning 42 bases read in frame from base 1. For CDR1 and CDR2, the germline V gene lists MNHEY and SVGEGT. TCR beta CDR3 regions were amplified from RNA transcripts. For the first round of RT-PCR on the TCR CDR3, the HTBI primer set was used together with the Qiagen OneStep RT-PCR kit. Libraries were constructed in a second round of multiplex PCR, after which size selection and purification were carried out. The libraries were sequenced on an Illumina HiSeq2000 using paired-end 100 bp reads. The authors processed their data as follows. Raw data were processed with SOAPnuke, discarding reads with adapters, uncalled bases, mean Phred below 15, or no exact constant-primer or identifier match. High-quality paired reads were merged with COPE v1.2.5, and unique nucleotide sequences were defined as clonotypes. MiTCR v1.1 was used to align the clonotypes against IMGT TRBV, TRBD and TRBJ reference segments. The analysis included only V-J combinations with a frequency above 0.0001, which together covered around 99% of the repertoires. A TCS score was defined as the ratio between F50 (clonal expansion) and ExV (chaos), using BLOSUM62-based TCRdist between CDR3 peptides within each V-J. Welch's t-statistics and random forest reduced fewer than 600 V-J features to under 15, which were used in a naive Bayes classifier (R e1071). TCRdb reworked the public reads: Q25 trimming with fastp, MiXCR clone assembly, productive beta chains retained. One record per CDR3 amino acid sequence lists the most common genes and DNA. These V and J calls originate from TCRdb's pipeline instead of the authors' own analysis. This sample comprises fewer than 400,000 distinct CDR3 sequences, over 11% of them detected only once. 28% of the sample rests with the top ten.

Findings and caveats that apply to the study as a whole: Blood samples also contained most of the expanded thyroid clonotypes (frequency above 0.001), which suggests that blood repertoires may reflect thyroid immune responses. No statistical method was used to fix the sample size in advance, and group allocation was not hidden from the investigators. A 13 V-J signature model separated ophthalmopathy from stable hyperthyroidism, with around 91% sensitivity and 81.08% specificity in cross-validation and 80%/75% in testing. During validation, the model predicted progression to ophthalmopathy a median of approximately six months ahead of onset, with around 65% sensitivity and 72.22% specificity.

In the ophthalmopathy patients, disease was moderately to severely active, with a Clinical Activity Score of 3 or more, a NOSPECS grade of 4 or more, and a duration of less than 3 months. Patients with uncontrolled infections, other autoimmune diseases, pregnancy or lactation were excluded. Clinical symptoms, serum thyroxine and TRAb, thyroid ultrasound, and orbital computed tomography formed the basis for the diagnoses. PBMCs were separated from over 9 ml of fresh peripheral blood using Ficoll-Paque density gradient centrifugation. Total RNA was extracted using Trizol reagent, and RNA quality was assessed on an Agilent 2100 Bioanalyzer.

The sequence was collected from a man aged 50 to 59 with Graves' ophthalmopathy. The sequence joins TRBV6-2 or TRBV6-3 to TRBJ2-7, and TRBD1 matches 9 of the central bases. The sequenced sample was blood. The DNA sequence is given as TGTACCAGCAGACCGGGACAGGGATACTACGAGCAGTACTTC. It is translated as CTSRPGQGYYEQYF.